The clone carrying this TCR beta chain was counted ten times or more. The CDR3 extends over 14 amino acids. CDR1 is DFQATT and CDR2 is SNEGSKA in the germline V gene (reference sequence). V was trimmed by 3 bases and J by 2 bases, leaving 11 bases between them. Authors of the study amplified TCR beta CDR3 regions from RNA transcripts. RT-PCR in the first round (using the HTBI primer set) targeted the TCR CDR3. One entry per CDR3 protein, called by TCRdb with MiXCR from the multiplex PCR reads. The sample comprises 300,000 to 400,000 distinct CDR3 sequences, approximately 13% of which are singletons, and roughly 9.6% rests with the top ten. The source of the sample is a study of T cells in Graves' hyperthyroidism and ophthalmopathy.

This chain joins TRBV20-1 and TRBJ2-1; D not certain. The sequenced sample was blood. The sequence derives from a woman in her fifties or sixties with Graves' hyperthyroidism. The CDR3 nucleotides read TGCAGTGCTAGCGAGGTGAAAGCCTACAATGAGCAGTTCTTC. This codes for CSASEVKAYNEQFF.